One sample yielded the 24 T cell receptor beta chains listed below, sequenced in a study of ipilimumab plus nivolumab after autologous stem cell transplantation. Clones were read by immunoSEQ multiplex PCR, and TCRdb kept only the in-frame ones, dropping some. This sample has several thousand clones, with roughly nine tenths found just once. Source: PBMCs, taken in a trial of ipilimumab plus nivolumab as post-transplant consolidation. Receptor source: a female donor with multiple myeloma.

The chain recombines TRBV6-5 with TRBJ2-7; 9 bases match TRBD1. This CDR3 region has 15 residues. Trimming cost V 5 bases and J 5 bases; bases outside gene matches: 10. Per the germline V gene, CDR1 is MNHEY and CDR2 is SVGAGI. The CDR3 nucleotides are TGTGCCAGCAGTGGACCGGGGACAGGGCGTGACGAGCAGTACTTC. This translates into CASSGPGTGRDEQYF.

The rearrangement uses TRBV30 and TRBJ1-6; D gene uncertain. V was pared by 3 bases and J by 9 bases, with 12 bases between. Per the germline V gene, CDR1 is GTSNPN and CDR2 is SVGIG (reference sequence). The CDR3 contains 13 residues. CDR3 residues: CAWRNLLGSPLHF. CDR3 nucleotides: TGTGCCTGGAGAAACCTGTTGGGTTCACCCCTCCACTTT.

The rearrangement links TRBV15 to TRBJ2-3, with 9 bases identical to TRBD1. This CDR3 contains 15 residues. Germline CDR1 is LNHNV and CDR2 is YYDKDF (reference sequence). The V gene end was trimmed by 4 bases and the J gene end by 4 bases; junction bases not matched to a gene: 6. This CDR3 is CATSTVGQGPDTQYF. CDR3 nucleotides: TGTGCCACCAGCACCGTGGGACAGGGCCCAGATACGCAGTATTTT. Using reference TRBV15 and TRBJ2-3 for the parts outside the CDR3, the full variable domain is DAMVIQNPRYQVTQFGKPVTLSCSQTLNHNVMYWYQQKSSQAPKLLFHYYDKDFNNEADTPDNFQSRRPNTSFCFLDIRSPGLGDTAMYLCATSTVGQGPDTQYFGPGTRLTVL.

V is TRBV6-5 and J is TRBJ1-1; D is perhaps TRBD1 (6 bases). Trimming left V 7 bases short and J 4 bases short, with 16 bases between. The germline CDR1 and CDR2 sequences are MNHEY and SVGAGI. The CDR3 runs 14 residues. Written as DNA, the CDR3 is TGTGCCAGCACATTTACAGGGATGAGCACTGAAGCTTTCTTT. Translating it yields CASTFTGMSTEAFF.

This chain links TRBV2 with TRBJ2-1; a weak D match, TRBD2 (5 bases). Trimming removed 4 bases at V and 0 bases at J, with 10 bases between. The length of the CDR3 is 15 residues. The germline CDR1 and CDR2 sequences are SNHLY and FYNNEI. This CDR3 reads CASSVSRGSYNEQFF. In DNA, the CDR3 is TGTGCCAGCAGTGTGAGCCGGGGCTCCTACAATGAGCAGTTCTTC.

The rearrangement joins TRBV4-1 to TRBJ2-2; unclear D gene. This CDR3 spans 15 amino acids. V was cut by 4 bases and J by 3 bases, with 12 bases left in between. Germline CDR1 reads MGHRA; CDR2 reads YSYEKL. DNA for the CDR3: TGCGCCAGCAGCCCAAGTAGTGTACACACCGGGGAGCTGTTTTTT. This codes for CASSPSSVHTGELFF.

V and J are TRBV5-8 and TRBJ1-2; 7 bases line up with TRBD1. The V gene's germline CDR1 is SGHTS and CDR2 YDEGEE. Trimming cost V 4 bases and J 1 base; bases outside gene matches: 7. This CDR3 spans 15 amino acids. CDR3 nucleotides: TGTGCCAGCAGCCCCGGGACAGCCGTTAACTATGGCTACACCTTC. Its protein is CASSPGTAVNYGYTF.

This clone came up once. The chain has TRBV9 and TRBJ1-1; D perhaps matches TRBD1 (6 bases). Germline lookup yields CDR1 SGDLS and CDR2 YYNGEE. Deletions cut 4 bases from V and 0 bases from J, with 13 bases between. CDR3 length: 15 amino acids. CDR3 DNA: TGTGCCAGCAGCCCGCGGACAGACATGAACACTGAAGCTTTCTTT. It encodes CASSPRTDMNTEAFF.

The V and J genes are TRBV19 and TRBJ1-1; TRBD1 matches 8 bases. Germline CDR1 and CDR2: LNHDA and SQIVND (reference sequence). The trim removed 6 bases at V and 4 bases at J, leaving 10 bases unmatched. The CDR3 consists of 15 residues. As DNA, the CDR3 is TGTGCCAGTAGGACTGGGACAGGTGGGGGCACTGAAGCTTTCTTT. It yields the protein CASRTGTGGGTEAFF.

The rearrangement joins TRBV4-1 to TRBJ2-5, with a tentative D call TRBD1 (5 bases). V was clipped by 1 base and J by 4 bases, with 13 bases between them. Germline CDR1 and CDR2: MGHRA and YSYEKL. The CDR3 loop spans 15 amino acids. In DNA form, the CDR3 reads TGCGCCAGCAGCCAAGTTGCAGGGCCGGGAGAGACCCAGTACTTC. Protein product: CASSQVAGPGETQYF.

The gene calls are TRBV13 and TRBJ2-7; 10 bases fit TRBD2. Trimming cost V 4 bases and J 3 bases; bases outside gene matches: 9. Germline CDR1 reads PRHDT; CDR2 reads FYEKMQ (reference sequence). This CDR3 is built from 16 residues. CDR3 nucleotide sequence: TGTGCCAGCAGCTCCCGGACTAGCGGATGGGACTACGAGCAGTACTTC. Translating it yields CASSSRTSGWDYEQYF.

The V call is TRBV19, the J call TRBJ1-1; unclear D gene. V was shortened by 6 bases and J by 10 bases, with 24 bases between the two germline ends. The CDR3 covers 15 residues. Germline CDR1 reads LNHDA; CDR2 reads SQIVND (reference sequence). The CDR3 sequence is CASSLPSGVNDGAFF. The CDR3 nucleotides read TGTGCCAGTAGCCTCCCGTCAGGAGTCAACGACGGAGCTTTCTTT.

CDR3 coding DNA: TGTGCCAGTAGCCACCTCCCGGGGGCGAAGGAGGGAATTCAGTACTTC. As protein: CASSHLPGAKEGIQYF. V is TRBV19 and J is TRBJ2-4; D is perhaps TRBD1 or TRBD2 (6 bases each). This CDR3 comprises 16 residues. Trimming left V 6 bases short and J 10 bases short, with 25 bases between. Germline V CDR1 and CDR2: LNHDA, SQIVND (reference sequence).

Concerning this clone: A read error may account for a junction end that differs from germline. J is TRBJ2-2 and V is TRBV11-2; 7 nucleotides agree with TRBD2. This CDR3 contains 16 residues. Germline V gene sequence: CDR1 SGHAT, CDR2 FQNNGV. The CDR3 DNA reads as TGTGCCAGCAGCTCCCTCTCGGGAGGCGAACACCGGGGAGCTGTTTTT. It translates to CASSSLSGGEHRGAVF. Full variable domain (remainder filled in from reference TRBV11-2 and TRBJ2-2): EAGVAQSPRYKIIEKRQSVAFWCNPISGHATLYWYQQILGQGPKLLIQFQNNGVVDDSQLPKDRFSAERLKGVDSTLKIQPAKLEDSAVYLCASSSLSGGEHRGAVFGEGSRLTVL.

The V call is TRBV7-2, the J call TRBJ2-4; D may be TRBD1 or TRBD2 (5 bases each). Germline V gene data show CDR1 as SGHTA and CDR2 as FQGNSA. With 4 bases removed from V and 0 bases from J, the gap between germline ends came to 13 bases. CDR3 size: 16 residues. CDR3 in DNA: TGTGCCAGCAGCTCAGCCGGGGCCCCAGCCAAAAACATTCAGTACTTC. It yields the protein CASSSAGAPAKNIQYF. The full variable domain, with the rest looked up from reference TRBV7-2 and TRBJ2-4, is GAGVSQSPSNKVTEKGKDVELRCDPISGHTALYWYRQSLGQGLEFLIYFQGNSAPDKSGLPSDRFSAERTGGSVSTLTIQRTQQEDSAVYLCASSSAGAPAKNIQYFGAGTRLSVL.

The gene calls are TRBV27 and TRBJ2-3; D is uncertain. The germline gives CDR1 MNHEY, CDR2 SMNVEV (reference sequence). The CDR3 sequence is 15 residues long. Trimming cost V 6 bases and J 0 bases, with 13 bases left between them. CDR3 bases: TGTGCCAGCAGACCTAGGCGTACTAGCACAGATACGCAGTATTTT. Translated: CASRPRRTSTDTQYF.

This chain joins TRBV27 and TRBJ2-6; no clear D gene. Germline V gives CDR1 MNHEY, CDR2 SMNVEV (reference sequence). Trimming pared 3 bases from V and 0 bases from J, leaving 0 bases between. CDR3 length: 13 amino acids. The CDR3 loop is CASSFSGANVLTF. CDR3 nucleotide sequence: TGTGCCAGCAGTTTCTCTGGGGCCAACGTCCTGACTTTC.

The chain is built from TRBV7-8 and TRBJ2-1; 8 positions agree with TRBD2. The junction had 8 bases not matched to a gene; V was cut back by 1 base and J by 3 bases. The CDR3 runs 17 residues. Per the germline V gene, CDR1 is SGHVS and CDR2 is FQNEAQ. The chain's CDR3 is CASSLGGAGDYYNEQFF. The CDR3 DNA sequence: TGTGCCAGCAGCTTAGGAGGAGCGGGGGACTACTACAATGAGCAGTTCTTC.

This chain connects TRBV25-1 to TRBJ2-7; perhaps TRBD1 as D (6 bases). The CDR3 sequence is 12 residues long. Looked up from germline, CDR1 is MGHDK and CDR2 is SYGVNS. The germline V and J ends were trimmed by 6 bases and 6 bases, with 12 bases remaining between them. This CDR3 is CASSYRRGEQYF. CDR3 bases: TGTGCCAGCAGCTATCGCAGGGGCGAGCAGTACTTC.

This chain uses TRBV6-6 with TRBJ2-7; D call uncertain. The CDR3 consists of 14 residues. V shed 6 bases and J shed 2 bases, with 14 bases lying between them. Germline V lookup: CDR1 MNHNY, CDR2 SVGAGI (reference sequence). CDR3: CASRTDPKPYEQYF. The DNA of the CDR3 is TGTGCCAGCAGGACGGATCCAAAGCCCTACGAGCAGTACTTC.

This clone turned up a few times. The gene calls are TRBV4-3 and TRBJ2-7; D is unclear. The V end was cut by 0 bases, the J end by 6 bases, with 12 bases between. Germline loops: CDR1 LGHNA, CDR2 YSLEER. The CDR3 loop spans 14 amino acids. The CDR3 sequence: CASSQDLESIEQYF. CDR3 bases: TGCGCCAGCAGCCAAGATCTAGAGAGCATCGAGCAGTACTTC.

V usage is TRBV28 and J usage is TRBJ2-7, with 10 bases that match TRBD1. V dropped 3 bases and J dropped 4; count of bases not matched to a gene: 6. The CDR3 runs to 15 residues. Germline CDR1 reads MDHEN; CDR2 reads SYDVKM. CDR3 in amino acids: CASSFSTGGRYEQYF. The CDR3 DNA reads as TGTGCCAGCAGTTTCTCGACAGGGGGCCGATACGAGCAGTACTTC.

Here the CDR3 DNA reads TGTGCCAGCAGCCCCTTAGGGGACACCGGGGAGCTGTTTTTT. This sequence encodes CASSPLGDTGELFF. The rearrangement uses TRBV13 and TRBJ2-2; the D gene is possibly TRBD1 (5 bases). The CDR3 totals 14 residues. CDR1 is PRHDT and CDR2 is FYEKMQ in the germline V gene (reference sequence). Trimming pared 5 bases from V and 3 bases from J, leaving 10 bases between.

The rearrangement joins TRBV6-5 to TRBJ1-1; D remains ambiguous. The ends were cut back, 4 bases at V and 7 bases at J, with 16 bases in the middle. CDR3 size: 14 residues. CDR1 MNHEY and CDR2 SVGAGI come from the germline V gene. CDR3 sequence (DNA): TGTGCCAGCAGTTTTCAACTTGGACTGTATGAAGCTTTCTTT. Residues: CASSFQLGLYEAFF.